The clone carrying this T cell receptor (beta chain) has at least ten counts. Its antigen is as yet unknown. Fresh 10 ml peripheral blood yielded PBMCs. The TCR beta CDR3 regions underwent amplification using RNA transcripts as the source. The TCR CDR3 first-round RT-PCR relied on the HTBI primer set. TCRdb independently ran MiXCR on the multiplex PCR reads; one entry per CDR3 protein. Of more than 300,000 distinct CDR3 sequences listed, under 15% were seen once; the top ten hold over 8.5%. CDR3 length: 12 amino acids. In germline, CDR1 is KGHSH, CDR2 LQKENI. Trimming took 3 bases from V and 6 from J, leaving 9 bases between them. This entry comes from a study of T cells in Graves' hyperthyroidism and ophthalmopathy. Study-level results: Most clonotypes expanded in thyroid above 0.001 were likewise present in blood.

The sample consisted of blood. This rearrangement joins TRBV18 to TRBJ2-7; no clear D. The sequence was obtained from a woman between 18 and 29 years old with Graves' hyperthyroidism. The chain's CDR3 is CASSPAGVEQYF. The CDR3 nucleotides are TGTGCCAGCTCACCCGCCGGTGTCGAGCAGTACTTC.